The T cell receptor (beta chain) under discussion was sequenced for a study of shared clonotypes between healthy human individuals. The CDR3 length is 16 residues. CDR1 is MDHEN, CDR2 SYDVKM, per germline. With V trimmed by 6 bases and J by 4 bases, 11 bases remained unmatched. The data were produced by immunoSEQ multiplex PCR, yet TCRdb's version contains in-frame clones alone and is incomplete. The sample includes about 1 million clones, about three quarters of them seen just once. The sequencing sample was made of memory CD4+ T cells sorted from blood. Subset in this sample: CD45RA-negative fraction. The TCR comes from a young man in good health. The chain employs TRBV28 and TRBJ1-1, with 10 bases matching TRBD1. The chain's CDR3 is CASRPGTGVGATEAFF. The CDR3 DNA follows: TGTGCCAGCAGGCCCGGGACAGGGGTTGGAGCCACTGAAGCTTTCTTT.